The 23 T cell receptor beta chains below were found in one sample sequenced in a study of T-cell memory formation after mild COVID-19. Via MiXCR, TCRdb re-called the 5' RACE reads, giving one row per CDR3 protein. The sample records about 150,000 distinct CDR3 sequences, less than 20% being singletons. The sample taken for sequencing was PBMCs or a T cell subset sorted from them (not recorded which). These receptors were collected from an adult woman who had mild COVID-19 (a few samples of this study predate the infection). Cell type and time point are not known.

V is TRBV7-2 and J is TRBJ2-7; D not resolved. This CDR3 has 14 amino acids. Trimming took 6 bases from V and 5 from J, leaving 17 bases between them. CDR1 is SGHTA and CDR2 is FQGNSA in the germline V gene. The CDR3 DNA reads TGTGCCAGCAGAAAAATGCTGGGGTGGGACGAGCAGTACTTC. Its translation: CASRKMLGWDEQYF. Full variable domain (missing parts from reference TRBV7-2 and TRBJ2-7): GAGVSQSPSNKVTEKGKDVELRCDPISGHTALYWYRQSLGQGLEFLIYFQGNSAPDKSGLPSDRFSAERTGGSVSTLTIQRTQQEDSAVYLCASRKMLGWDEQYFGPGTRLTVT.

This clonotype showed up just a few times. J is TRBJ1-2 and V is TRBV5-1; TRBD1 might be the D (5 bases). The CDR3 extends over 13 amino acids. Germline-derived CDR1 and CDR2 are SGHRS and YFSETQ. V was trimmed by 4 bases and J by 1 base, leaving 8 bases between them. The CDR3 region has the DNA TGCGCCAGCAGCCAGGGACTTAACTATGGCTACACCTTC. It yields the protein CASSQGLNYGYTF.

V is TRBV14 and J is TRBJ1-2; D unresolved. This CDR3 comprises 14 residues. The V end lost 0 bases, the J end lost 7 bases, and 12 bases lay between the germline ends. Germline CDR1 SGHDN, CDR2 FVKESK. Here the CDR3 reads CASSQEWRAGGYTF. The CDR3 nucleotides read TGTGCCAGCAGCCAAGAATGGAGGGCAGGTGGCTACACCTTC.

CDR3 sequence (DNA): TGTGCCAGCAGGAGACGGGAAAACACCGGGGAGCTGTTTTTT. It encodes CASRRRENTGELFF. The genes are TRBV3-1 and TRBJ2-2, with D maybe TRBD2 (5 bases). V dropped 6 bases and J dropped 2 bases, with 10 bases sitting between them. CDR1 and CDR2 (germline): LGHDT, YNNKEL (reference sequence). CDR3 length: 14 residues.

This clonotype was observed a handful of times. The chain uses TRBV6-1 and TRBJ2-7; the match to TRBD1 covers 9 bases. CDR3 length: 15 residues. V was pared by 8 bases and J by 4 bases, with 12 bases of the junction left unmatched. Germline CDR1 is MNHNS and CDR2 is SASEGT. CDR3 sequence (DNA): TGTGCCAGCGGCTCAACAGGGGGCCGGTGGTACGAGCAGTACTTC. It codes for CASGSTGGRWYEQYF.

This clonotype was recorded a few times. V is TRBV20-1 and J is TRBJ1-2; 10 bases agree with TRBD1. The trim removed 3 bases at V and 4 bases at J, leaving 5 bases unmatched. CDR3 length: 14 amino acids. In germline, CDR1 is DFQATT, CDR2 SNEGSKA (reference sequence). DNA of the CDR3: TGCAGTGCTAGCCGGGACAGGGGTGCCTATGGCTACACCTTC. It encodes CSASRDRGAYGYTF.

CDR3 in DNA: TGCGCCAGCAGACCCCAATCCGGCACCGGGGAGCTGTTTTTT. Residues: CASRPQSGTGELFF. The J gene is TRBJ2-2, the V gene TRBV5-1; no reliable D call. The CDR3 covers 14 residues. Per germline, CDR1 SGHRS and CDR2 YFSETQ. The germline V and J ends were trimmed by 5 bases and 4 bases, with 12 bases remaining between them.

This rearrangement joins TRBV5-6 to TRBJ1-2; TRBD1 agrees at 8 bases. With 4 bases clipped from V and 4 bases from J, the junction kept 9 bases outside the gene matches. This CDR3 is 15 amino acids long. Germline V gene data show CDR1 as SGHDT and CDR2 as YYEEEE. The CDR3 protein is CASSTSGGAGYGYTF. As DNA, the CDR3 is TGTGCCAGCAGCACCTCAGGGGGCGCCGGCTATGGCTACACCTTC.

The V and J genes are TRBV25-1 and TRBJ1-1; D not resolved. Germline V gives CDR1 MGHDK, CDR2 SYGVNS. This CDR3 comprises 14 residues. Deletions cut 3 bases from V and 2 bases from J, with 10 bases between. As DNA, the CDR3 is TGTGCCAGCAGTGATGGAGTGTATAACACTGAAGCTTTCTTT. Protein product: CASSDGVYNTEAFF. Filled out from reference TRBV25-1 and TRBJ1-1, the complete variable domain reads EADIYQTPRYLVIGTGKKITLECSQTMGHDKMYWYQQDPGMELHLIHYSYGVNSTEKGDLSSESTVSRIRTEHFPLTLESARPSHTSQYLCASSDGVYNTEAFFGQGTRLTVV.

This clonotype was seen a few times. This chain uses TRBV10-3 with TRBJ2-5, with D possibly matching TRBD1 (7 bases). The CDR3 runs 14 residues. From germline, CDR1 is ENHRY and CDR2 SYGVKD. V was cut by 4 bases and J by 5 bases, with 14 bases left in between. CDR3 nucleotides: TGTGCCATCAGTGGAGGAGGGGGCAGGGAGACCCAGTACTTC. Translation: CAISGGGGRETQYF.

The chain couples TRBV5-6 to TRBJ2-1; 10 bases align to TRBD2. The V gene end was trimmed by 1 base and the J gene end by 6 bases; junction bases not matched to a gene: 7. The germline CDR1 and CDR2 sequences are SGHDT and YYEEEE. The CDR3 loop spans 16 amino acids. The CDR3 sequence: CASSLSGRGRSNEQFF. The CDR3 DNA reads TGTGCCAGCAGCTTGAGCGGGAGGGGACGATCCAATGAGCAGTTCTTC.

This clonotype was seen repeatedly, ten times or more. The chain recombines TRBV18 with TRBJ2-5; D not certain. The V end was cut by 8 bases, the J end by 5 bases, with 9 bases between. The CDR3 is 11 amino acids. The germline V gene encodes CDR1 KGHSH and CDR2 LQKENI. The CDR3 reads CASSPGETQYF. CDR3 DNA sequence: TGTGCCAGCAGCCCCGGGGAGACCCAGTACTTC.

The chain uses TRBV18 and TRBJ1-2; 10 bases fit TRBD1. V was pared by 0 bases and J by 8 bases, with 6 bases of the junction left unmatched. This CDR3 comprises 15 residues. Germline CDR1 and CDR2: KGHSH and LQKENI. CDR3 region: CASSPPRTGGGGYTF. Here the CDR3 DNA reads TGTGCCAGCTCACCACCCCGGACAGGGGGAGGGGGCTACACCTTC.

This clonotype has more than one count but fewer than ten. The chain couples TRBV3-1 to TRBJ2-5, with 8 positions matching TRBD2. From germline, CDR1 is LGHDT and CDR2 YNNKEL (reference sequence). The CDR3 extends over 16 amino acids. With 1 base clipped from V and 2 bases from J, the junction kept 6 bases outside the gene matches. CDR3 bases: TGTGCCAGCAGCCAAGGGGCCCGGGGGGGACAAGAGACCCAGTACTTC. This gives the protein CASSQGARGGQETQYF.

V is TRBV3-1 and J is TRBJ2-7; no firm D call. The V and J ends lost 0 bases and 5 bases respectively, with 17 bases between them. Germline assignment: CDR1 LGHDT and CDR2 YNNKEL (reference sequence). This CDR3 spans 16 amino acids. The DNA of the CDR3 is TGTGCCAGCAGCCAAGAATATGGGTCAGGTGCCCACGAGCAGTACTTC. As protein: CASSQEYGSGAHEQYF.

This clonotype was picked up a small number of times. V usage is TRBV5-6 and J usage is TRBJ1-5, with TRBD1 matching over 7 bases. This CDR3 is 15 amino acids long. Losses at the gene ends were 5 bases for V and 3 bases for J; bases not matched to a gene: 8. Germline V gene data show CDR1 as SGHDT and CDR2 as YYEEEE. CDR3 in amino acids: CASSRRQGYNQPQHF. CDR3 in DNA: TGTGCCAGCAGTCGTCGACAGGGTTACAATCAGCCCCAGCATTTT.

The rearrangement uses TRBV5-1 and TRBJ2-1, with TRBD1 identical over 9 bases. The CDR3 runs to 15 residues. The V and J ends lost 4 bases and 6 bases, in that order; junction bases with no gene match: 8. Germline assignment: CDR1 SGHRS and CDR2 YFSETQ. The CDR3 DNA follows: TGCGCCAGCAGCCAAATTCCGGGACAGGGCAATGAGCAGTTCTTC. This translates into CASSQIPGQGNEQFF.

The chain joins TRBV18 to TRBJ1-2; D gene unclear. V lost 3 bases and J lost 6, with 11 bases in between. Germline V gene data show CDR1 as KGHSH and CDR2 as LQKENI. The CDR3 consists of 13 residues. The CDR3 spells CASSPSRSDGYTF. The CDR3 nucleotides read TGTGCCAGCTCACCCTCCCGTTCGGATGGCTACACCTTC.

The sample holds a few counts of this clonotype. J is TRBJ2-7 and V is TRBV14, with D hard to call. CDR1 SGHDN and CDR2 FVKESK come from the germline V gene. CDR3 length equals 13 residues. V gave up 1 base and J gave up 3 bases, with 7 bases separating them. CDR3 sequence reads: CASSQVPNYEQYF. The CDR3 DNA sequence: TGTGCCAGCAGCCAAGTGCCCAACTACGAGCAGTACTTC.

This chain uses TRBV12-3 or TRBV12-4 with TRBJ2-2; possibly TRBD1 or TRBD2 for D (5 bases each). Deletions cut 6 bases from V and 5 bases from J, with 13 bases between. The length of the CDR3 is 14 residues. In DNA, the CDR3 is TGTGCCAGCAGCTCGGGACGTATTACCGGGGAGCTGTTTTTT. It codes for CASSSGRITGELFF.

This clonotype came up a few times. The chain uses TRBV29-1 and TRBJ2-7, with TRBD1 matching 7 bases. Looked up from germline, CDR1 is SQVTM and CDR2 is ANQGSEA. The V gene end was trimmed by 4 bases and the J gene end by 3 bases; junction bases not matched to a gene: 3. The CDR3 covers 12 residues. The chain's CDR3 is CSVGQGLYEQYF. The DNA for the CDR3 is TGCAGCGTTGGACAGGGCCTCTACGAGCAGTACTTC.

This clonotype has a handful of counts. The J gene is TRBJ2-7, the V gene TRBV12-3 or TRBV12-4; TRBD2 agrees at 7 bases. This CDR3 region has 12 residues. V was pared by 6 bases and J by 9 bases, with 8 bases of the junction left unmatched. The CDR3 here is CASSPGRLGQYF. DNA of the CDR3: TGTGCCAGCAGCCCCGGGAGGCTAGGGCAGTACTTC.

The genes are TRBV20-1 and TRBJ2-6; weak D call: TRBD2 (6 bases). V was shortened by 0 bases and J by 1 base, with 7 bases between the two germline ends. The CDR3 is 15 residues long. Germline V CDR1 and CDR2: DFQATT, SNEGSKA (reference sequence). Here the CDR3 DNA reads TGCAGTGCTAGAGAGGGGGGATCTGGGGCCAACGTCCTGACTTTC. The encoded protein is CSAREGGSGANVLTF.